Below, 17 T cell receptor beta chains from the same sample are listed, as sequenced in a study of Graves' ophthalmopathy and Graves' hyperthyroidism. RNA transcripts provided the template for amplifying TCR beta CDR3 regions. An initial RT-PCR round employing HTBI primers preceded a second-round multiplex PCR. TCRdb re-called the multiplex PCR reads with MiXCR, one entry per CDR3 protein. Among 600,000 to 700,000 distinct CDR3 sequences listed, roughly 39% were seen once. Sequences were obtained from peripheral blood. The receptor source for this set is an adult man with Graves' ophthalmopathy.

CDR3 DNA sequence: TGTGCCAGCAGCCAAGGAGTACGCGACAGGGGATTACGGGGTTCACCCCTCCACTTT. Amino acid sequence: CASSQGVRDRGLRGSPLHF. The genes are TRBV14 and TRBJ1-6, with TRBD1 matching 8 bases. This CDR3 region has 19 residues. The germline V gene has CDR1 SGHDN and CDR2 FVKESK. The trim removed 1 base at V and 9 bases at J, leaving 17 bases unmatched.

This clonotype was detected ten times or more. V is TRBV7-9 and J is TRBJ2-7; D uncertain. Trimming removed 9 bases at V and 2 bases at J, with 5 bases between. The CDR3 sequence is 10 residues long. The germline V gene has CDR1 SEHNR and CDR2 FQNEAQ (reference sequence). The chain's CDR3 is CARIPYEQYF. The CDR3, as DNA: TGTGCCAGGATCCCCTACGAGCAGTACTTC.

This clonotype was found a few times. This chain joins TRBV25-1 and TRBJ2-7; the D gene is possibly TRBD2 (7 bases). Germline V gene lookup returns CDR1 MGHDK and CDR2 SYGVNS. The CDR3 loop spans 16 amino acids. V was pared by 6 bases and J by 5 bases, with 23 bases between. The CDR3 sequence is CASSHVGGTYFDEQYF. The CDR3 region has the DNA TGTGCCAGCAGCCACGTGGGAGGGACATACTTCGACGAGCAGTACTTC.

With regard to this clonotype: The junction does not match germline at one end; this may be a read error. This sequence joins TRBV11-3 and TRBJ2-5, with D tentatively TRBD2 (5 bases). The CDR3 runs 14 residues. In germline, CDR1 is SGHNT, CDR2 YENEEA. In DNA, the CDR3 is TGCGCCAGCAGCGGCCGCCGGGCAACAGAGACCCAGTACTTC. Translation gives CASSGRRATETQYF.

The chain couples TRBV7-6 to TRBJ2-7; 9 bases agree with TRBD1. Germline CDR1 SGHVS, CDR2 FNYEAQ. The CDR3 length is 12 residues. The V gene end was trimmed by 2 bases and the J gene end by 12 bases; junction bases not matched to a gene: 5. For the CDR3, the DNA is TGTGCCAGCAGCTTACAGGACAGGGGTCTGTACTTC. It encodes CASSLQDRGLYF.

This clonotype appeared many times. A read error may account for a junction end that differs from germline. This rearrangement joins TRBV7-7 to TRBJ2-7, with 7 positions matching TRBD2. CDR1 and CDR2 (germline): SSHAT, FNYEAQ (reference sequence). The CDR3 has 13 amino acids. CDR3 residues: CASSLDEGGEQYF. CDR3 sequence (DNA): TGTGCTAGCAGCTTAGATGAGGGAGGGGAGCAGTACTTC.

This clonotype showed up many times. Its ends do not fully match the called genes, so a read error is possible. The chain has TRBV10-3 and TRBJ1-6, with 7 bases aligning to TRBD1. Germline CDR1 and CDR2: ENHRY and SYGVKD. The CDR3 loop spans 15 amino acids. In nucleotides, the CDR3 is TGTGCCAGCAGTTTCACTCGGGACAGACTGTCACCCCTCCACTTT. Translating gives CASSFTRDRLSPLHF.

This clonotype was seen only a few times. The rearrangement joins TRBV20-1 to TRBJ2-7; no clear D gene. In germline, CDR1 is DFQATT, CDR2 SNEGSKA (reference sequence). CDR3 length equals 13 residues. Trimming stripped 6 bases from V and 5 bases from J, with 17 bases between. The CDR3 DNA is TGCAGTGCAAACCGGCCCCCCCTCCACGAGCAGTACTTC. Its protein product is CSANRPPLHEQYF.

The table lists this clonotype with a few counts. The CDR3 is CAWSVSLNTEAFF. The CDR3 DNA follows: TGTGCCTGGAGTGTATCTCTGAACACTGAAGCTTTCTTT. The V call is TRBV30, the J call TRBJ1-1; D remains unclear. The CDR3 length is 13 residues. The ends were cut back, 0 bases at V and 0 bases at J, with 5 bases in the middle. Germline assignment: CDR1 GTSNPN and CDR2 SVGIG (reference sequence).

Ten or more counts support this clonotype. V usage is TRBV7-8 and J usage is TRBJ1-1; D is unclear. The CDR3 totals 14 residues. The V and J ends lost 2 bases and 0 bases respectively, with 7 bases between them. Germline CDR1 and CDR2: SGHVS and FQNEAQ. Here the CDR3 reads CASSLTRLNTEAFF. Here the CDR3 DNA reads TGTGCCAGCAGCTTAACCAGACTGAACACTGAAGCTTTCTTT. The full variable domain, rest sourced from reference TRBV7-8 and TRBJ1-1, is GAGVSQSPRYKVAKRGQDVALRCDPISGHVSLFWYQQALGQGPEFLTYFQNEAQLDKSGLPSDRFFAERPEGSVSTLKIQRTQQEDSAVYLCASSLTRLNTEAFFGQGTRLTVV.

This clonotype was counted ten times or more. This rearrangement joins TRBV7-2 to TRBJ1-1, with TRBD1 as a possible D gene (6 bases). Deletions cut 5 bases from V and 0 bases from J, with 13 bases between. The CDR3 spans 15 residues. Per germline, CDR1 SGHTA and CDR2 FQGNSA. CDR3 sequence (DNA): TGTGCCAGCAGCCCGGGTGGGACAATGAACACTGAAGCTTTCTTT. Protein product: CASSPGGTMNTEAFF.

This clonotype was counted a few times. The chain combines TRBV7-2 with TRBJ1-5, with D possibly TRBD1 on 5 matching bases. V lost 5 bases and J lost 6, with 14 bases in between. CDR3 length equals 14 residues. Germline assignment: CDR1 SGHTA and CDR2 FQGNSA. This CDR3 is CASSQGEKSQPQHF. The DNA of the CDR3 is TGTGCCAGCAGCCAAGGGGAGAAGAGTCAGCCCCAGCATTTT.

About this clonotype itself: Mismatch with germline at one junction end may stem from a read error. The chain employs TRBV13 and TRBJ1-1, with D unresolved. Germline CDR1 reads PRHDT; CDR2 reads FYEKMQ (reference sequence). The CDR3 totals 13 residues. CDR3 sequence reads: CASGFDTGTEAFF. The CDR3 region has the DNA TGTGCCAGCGGCTTCGACACGGGCACTGAAGCTTTCTTT.

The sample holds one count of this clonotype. The CDR3 protein is CASSQISRNSPLHF. CDR3 sequence (DNA): TGTGCCAGCAGCCAAATTTCACGGAATTCACCCCTCCACTTT. The chain recombines TRBV3-1 with TRBJ1-6; unclear D gene. With 2 bases removed from V and 7 bases from J, the gap between germline ends came to 9 bases. Germline loops: CDR1 LGHDT, CDR2 YNNKEL (reference sequence). This CDR3 has 14 amino acids.

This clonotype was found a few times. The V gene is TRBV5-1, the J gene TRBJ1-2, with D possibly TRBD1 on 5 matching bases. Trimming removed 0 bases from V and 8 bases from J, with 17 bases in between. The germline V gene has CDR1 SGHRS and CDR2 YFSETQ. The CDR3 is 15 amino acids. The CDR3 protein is CASSLAKQGAGGYTF. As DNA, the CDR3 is TGCGCCAGCAGCTTGGCCAAGCAAGGGGCGGGAGGCTACACCTTC.

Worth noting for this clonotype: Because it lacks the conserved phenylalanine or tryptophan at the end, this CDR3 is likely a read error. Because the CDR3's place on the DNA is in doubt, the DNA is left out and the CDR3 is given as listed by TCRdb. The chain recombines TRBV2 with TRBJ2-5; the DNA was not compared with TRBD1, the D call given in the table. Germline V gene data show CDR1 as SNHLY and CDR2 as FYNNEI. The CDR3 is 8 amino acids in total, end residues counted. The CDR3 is CASRATSG.

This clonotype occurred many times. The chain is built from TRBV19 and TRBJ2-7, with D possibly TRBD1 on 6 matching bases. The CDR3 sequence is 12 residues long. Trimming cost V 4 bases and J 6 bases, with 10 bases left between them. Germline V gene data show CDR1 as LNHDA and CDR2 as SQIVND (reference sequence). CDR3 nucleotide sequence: TGTGCCAGTAGTACAGGGGACGGCGAGCAGTACTTC. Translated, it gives CASSTGDGEQYF.